This T cell receptor beta chain was found in a study of blood T cell repertoires in COVID-19. The overall study: Sources were T cells, B-cell-depleted T cells, or PBMCs; the material itself was cDNA or gDNA.

The V end lost 6 bases, the J end lost 7 bases, and 7 bases lay between the germline ends. The length of the CDR3 is 12 residues. Source study methods: The assay estimated nucleated cells by amplifying reference gene primers. The protocol was immunoSEQ multiplex PCR, while the TCRdb copy is restricted to in-frame clones and leaves out a portion. V and J calls plus clone size are reproduced from that table; the DNA served to infer D and trimming. In the table there are a few hundred thousand clones, approximately 84% of which are singletons. The rearrangement links TRBV12-3 or TRBV12-4 to TRBJ1-6, with D tentatively TRBD1 (6 bases). This receptor was obtained from a man aged 45-65 years who had recovered from COVID-19. Sequencing was done on a sample of peripheral blood. CDR3 region: CASSQGNSPLHF. The CDR3 nucleotides read TGTGCCAGCAGCCAGGGGAATTCACCCCTCCACTTT.